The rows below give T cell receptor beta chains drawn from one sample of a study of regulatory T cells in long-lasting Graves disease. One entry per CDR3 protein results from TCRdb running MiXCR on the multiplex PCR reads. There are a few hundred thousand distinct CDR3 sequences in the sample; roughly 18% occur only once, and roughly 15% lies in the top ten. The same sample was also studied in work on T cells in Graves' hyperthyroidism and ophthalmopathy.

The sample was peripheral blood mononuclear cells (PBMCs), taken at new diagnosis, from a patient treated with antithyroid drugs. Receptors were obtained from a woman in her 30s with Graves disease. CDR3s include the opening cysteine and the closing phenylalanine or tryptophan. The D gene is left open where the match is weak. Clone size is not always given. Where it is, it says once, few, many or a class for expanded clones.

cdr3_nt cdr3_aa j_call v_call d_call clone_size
TGTGCCAGTAGTATTTCACACCAAGAGACCCAGTACTTC CASSISHQETQYF TRBJ2-5 TRBV19 NA many
TGTGCCAGCAGCTTTTCGAGATCCGAGCAGTACTTC CASSFSRSEQYF TRBJ2-7 TRBV7-9 NA many
TGTGCCAGCAGCTTTCTAGCGGTCGACTCCTACGAGCAGTACTTC CASSFLAVDSYEQYF TRBJ2-7 TRBV11-2 TRBD2 NA
TGTGCCAGCAGTTTCGCTGGGGCCAACGTCCTGACTTTC CASSFAGANVLTF TRBJ2-6 TRBV27 NA few
TGTGCCAGCAGCCGTGACAGGAGACGGGGTGAGACCGGGGAGCTGTTTTTT CASSRDRRRGETGELFF TRBJ2-2 TRBV5-4 NA NA
TGTGCCAGCAGTAGCCAAGCGGGACTAGCGGGAGGTACGCAGTATTTT CASSSQAGLAGGTQYF TRBJ2-3 TRBV11-2 TRBD2 NA
TGTGCCAGCAGGACAGGGGGGGCGAATCAGCCCCAGCATTTT CASRTGGANQPQHF TRBJ1-5 TRBV12-3/TRBV12-4 TRBD1 once
TGCGCCAGCAGCACGACAGGGAATGGCTACACCTTC CASSTTGNGYTF TRBJ1-2 TRBV5-1 TRBD1 many
TGCAGTGCTCCTCCGGGGGTCGATGAGCAGTTCTTC CSAPPGVDEQFF TRBJ2-1 TRBV20-1 NA NA
TGTGCCAGCAGCTCGTCCGGGTTTGGCACCCCAGGGGAGACCCAGTACTTC CASSSSGFGTPGETQYF TRBJ2-5 TRBV5-1 NA many
TGCGCCAGCAGCCAAGAAGTAAGGGGGACAAACACCGGGGAGCTGTTTTTT CASSQEVRGTNTGELFF TRBJ2-2 TRBV4-1 NA NA
TGTGCCATCAGTGAAAGAGCACAGGAATTCTATGGCTACACCTTC CAISERAQEFYGYTF TRBJ1-2 TRBV10-3 NA many
TGCAGCGTCCTACCGGGACAGACGAACACTGAAGCTTTCTTT CSVLPGQTNTEAFF TRBJ1-1 TRBV29-1 TRBD1 many
TGTGCCAGCAGCTTACTTCTCTCCGGGGAGCTGTTTTTT CASSLLLSGELFF TRBJ2-2 TRBV7-9 NA NA
TGTGCCAGCAGTTTAGTGACAGGGCGGCATGGCTACACCTTC CASSLVTGRHGYTF TRBJ1-2 TRBV12-3/TRBV12-4 TRBD1 NA
TGTGCCACCTGGGACGTCAATTCACCCCTCCACTTT CATWDVNSPLHF TRBJ1-6 TRBV6-2/TRBV6-3 NA many
TGTGCCAGCAGTGACGTTGGAAACACCATATATTTT CASSDVGNTIYF TRBJ1-3 TRBV6-1 NA NA
TGTGCCAGCACCTCCCCCGAGCGGACCCAAGAGACCCAGTACTTC CASTSPERTQETQYF TRBJ2-5 TRBV12-3/TRBV12-4 NA once
TGCAGTGCTAGAAAACCATGGAGGACAGCGAATATGAACACTGAAGCTTTCTTT CSARKPWRTANMNTEAFF TRBJ1-1 TRBV20-1 NA NA
TGTGCCAGCAGCCCTACAGGGGCGGACATTCAGTACTTC CASSPTGADIQYF TRBJ2-4 TRBV11-3 TRBD1 many
TGTGCCAGCAGTGAGGTTTGGGAAAAACTGTTTTTT CASSEVWEKLFF TRBJ1-4 TRBV6-2/TRBV6-3 NA NA
TGCGCCAGCAGCTTGGACGGGGTTAGTTCACCCCTCCACTTT CASSLDGVSSPLHF TRBJ1-6 TRBV5-1 NA NA
TGTTCGTCGGTCGCAGGGAGCGTCTGGGACTACACCTTC CSSVAGSVWDYTF TRBJ1-2 TRBV20-1 NA NA
TGTGCCAGCAGTTTCCCCCAGCGGGGGGTTTACAATGAGCAGTTCTTC CASSFPQRGVYNEQFF TRBJ2-1 TRBV12-3/TRBV12-4 TRBD2 NA
TGCAGTGCTAGAGAGGGGACTAGCGGGGGACTCCAAGAGACCCAGTACTTC CSAREGTSGGLQETQYF TRBJ2-5 TRBV20-1 TRBD2 many
TGTGCCAGCAGCTTAGATCTAGCATCTACAGATACGCAGTATTTT CASSLDLASTDTQYF TRBJ2-3 TRBV7-2 NA many
TGCGCCAGCAGCCGGGGACAGGTGAACACTGAAGCTTTCTTT CASSRGQVNTEAFF TRBJ1-1 TRBV12-3/TRBV12-4 TRBD1 many
TGCGCCAGCAGCCAAATTTTCCCGGGACAGGGTAATGAAAAACTGTTTTTT CASSQIFPGQGNEKLFF TRBJ1-4 TRBV4-1 TRBD1 many
TGCAGTGTACCCGGGACAGGGGGCTGGAATCAGCCCCAGCATTTT CSVPGTGGWNQPQHF TRBJ1-5 TRBV20-1 TRBD1 many
TGTGCCAGCAGCCCCACCAGGGTGGGCAATGAGCAGTTCTTC CASSPTRVGNEQFF TRBJ2-1 TRBV5-4 NA NA
TGCAGTGCTAGTAACGGACAGGGGGCCACCGGGGAGCTGTTTTTT CSASNGQGATGELFF TRBJ2-2 TRBV20-1 TRBD1 few
TGTGCTAGCAGCGAAACAGGGCCGGATGAGACCCAGTACTTC CASSETGPDETQYF TRBJ2-5 TRBV7-7 NA once
TGCAGTGCTAGAGAGCGGGTGATTAGATACAATGAGCAGTTCTTC CSARERVIRYNEQFF TRBJ2-1 TRBV20-1 NA many
TGTGCCAGCAGTTCCCCCGCCGGCTCGAACACTGAAGCTTTCTTT CASSSPAGSNTEAFF TRBJ1-1 TRBV27 NA many
TGTGCCATCAGTGACCCAGGACAGTCCTATGGCTACACCTTC CAISDPGQSYGYTF TRBJ1-2 TRBV10-3 NA few
TGCAGTGCTAGAGATCAATTGCGGTTCCAAGAGACCCAGTACTTC CSARDQLRFQETQYF TRBJ2-5 TRBV20-1 NA many
TGTGCCAGCAGCTTCGCGGGGGGGGATGAGCAGTTCTTC CASSFAGGDEQFF TRBJ2-1 TRBV7-3 TRBD2 many
TGCAGCGTTGGGGGCAAAACATCCATCTCCGACGAGCAGTACTTC CSVGGKTSISDEQYF TRBJ2-7 TRBV29-1 NA many
TGTGCCATCAAAGGGACAGGGGCCGCAGATACGCAGTATTTT CAIKGTGAADTQYF TRBJ2-3 TRBV10-3 TRBD1 few
TGTGCCAGTACCCGACACGAGAACACTGAAGCTTTCTTT CASTRHENTEAFF TRBJ1-1 TRBV19 NA many
TGTGCCAGCAAGTCTGGCAATCAGCCCCAGCATTTT CASKSGNQPQHF TRBJ1-5 TRBV6-1 NA many
TGTGCCACCAGCAGAGATTGGGGACGTTCTGAAAAACTGTTTTTT CATSRDWGRSEKLFF TRBJ1-4 TRBV15 NA many
TGCAGCGTGGAATCAGGCGCCTATGGCTACACCTTC CSVESGAYGYTF TRBJ1-2 TRBV29-1 NA many
TGCAGTGCTACTCCGGGGGGGCTCAGCTCCTACAATGAGCAGTTCTTC CSATPGGLSSYNEQFF TRBJ2-1 TRBV20-1 TRBD2 once
TGTGCCAGCAGCCAAGTCCCCCGGGGTAGCTCCTACGAGCAGTACTTC CASSQVPRGSSYEQYF TRBJ2-7 TRBV4-2 NA many
TGTGCCAGCCTTGCAGGGAGCTCCTACAATGAGCAGTTCTTC CASLAGSSYNEQFF TRBJ2-1 TRBV2 NA NA
TGTGCCAGCAGCCAAGAAGGACAGTTAATCTACACCTTC CASSQEGQLIYTF TRBJ1-2 TRBV3-1 NA many
TGTGCCAGCAGTAGGGGACAGGGAAACACCGGGGAGCTGTTTTTT CASSRGQGNTGELFF TRBJ2-2 TRBV28 TRBD1 many
TGCGCCAGCAGCCAAGCGAGCGGGGGGAAGATCACAGATACGCAGTATTTT CASSQASGGKITDTQYF TRBJ2-3 TRBV4-1 TRBD2 many
TGTGCCAGCAGCCCTCAGACCTACACAGATACGCAGTATTTT CASSPQTYTDTQYF TRBJ2-3 TRBV7-9 NA few
TGTGCCAGCAGCCAATGGCAGGGGGCAAACTATGGCTACACCTTC CASSQWQGANYGYTF TRBJ1-2 TRBV16 TRBD1 many
TGCAGCGTTGTAGCGGGCGGCACAGATACGCAGTATTTT CSVVAGGTDTQYF TRBJ2-3 TRBV29-1 TRBD2 many
TGCAGTGCCAGCAGATCGGGACCTAACTACGGTAACGAGCAGTACTTC CSASRSGPNYGNEQYF TRBJ2-7 TRBV20-1 NA NA
TGTGCCAGCAGCCAAGGCCCCTCGGGGGATGAGCAGTTCTTC CASSQGPSGDEQFF TRBJ2-1 TRBV3-1 NA many
TGCAGTGCCAGCAGTTTCCAGGGGGTCTATGGCTACACCTTC CSASSFQGVYGYTF TRBJ1-2 TRBV20-1 TRBD1 NA
TGTGCCAGTAGTAATCCCACAGGGGATGGCTACACCTTC CASSNPTGDGYTF TRBJ1-2 TRBV19 TRBD1 many